A single sample gave rise to the 25 T cell receptor beta chains below, sequenced in a study of T-cell reconstitution after alpha-beta-depleted transplantation in children. The authors prepared the TCRbeta library with unique molecular identifiers. One entry per CDR3 protein, called by TCRdb with MiXCR from the PCR reads. This table has 800,000 to 1,000,000 distinct CDR3 sequences, roughly 31% appearing once. Sequenced here: PBMCs, mostly from graft donor cells, sampled 360 days after TCRalphabeta/CD19-depleted stem cell transplant. The receptors stem from a boy younger than two who had a stem cell transplant for SCID, so the T cells may come from the graft donor.

This clonotype came up a few times. The chain carries TRBV7-2 and TRBJ2-5; 7 nucleotides line up with TRBD1. From germline, CDR1 is SGHTA and CDR2 FQGNSA. CDR3 length: 15 residues. V lost 3 bases, J lost 4 bases, and 8 bases stayed unmatched. CDR3 sequence: CASSFEGAGGETQYF. In DNA form, the CDR3 reads TGTGCCAGCAGCTTCGAGGGGGCAGGAGGAGAGACCCAGTACTTC.

V and J are TRBV7-8 and TRBJ2-4; no clear D. Germline loops: CDR1 SGHVS, CDR2 FQNEAQ. The V and J ends lost 1 base and 6 bases respectively, with 10 bases between them. The CDR3 extends over 14 amino acids. The CDR3 sequence: CASSLDLGRNIQYF. CDR3 DNA sequence: TGTGCCAGCAGCTTAGACTTGGGCAGAAACATTCAGTACTTC.

The chain is built from TRBV20-1 and TRBJ2-2; a weak D match, TRBD2 (6 bases). V lost 1 base, J lost 4 bases, and 13 bases lay in between. The CDR3 has 15 residues. Looked up from germline, CDR1 is DFQATT and CDR2 is SNEGSKA (reference sequence). This CDR3 reads CSARAQRVSTGELFF. As DNA, the CDR3 is TGCAGTGCTAGAGCCCAGCGGGTTAGCACCGGGGAGCTGTTTTTT.

The chain links TRBV18 to TRBJ1-2; 8 bases map to TRBD1. Germline-derived CDR1 and CDR2 are KGHSH and LQKENI. The CDR3 has 14 amino acids. V lost 3 bases to trimming and J lost 3 bases; unmatched junction nucleotides: 3. The CDR3 bases are TGTGCCAGCTCACCTGGACAGGGATACTATGGCTACACCTTC. It yields the protein CASSPGQGYYGYTF.

This clonotype was found a few times. The chain couples TRBV20-1 to TRBJ2-5; TRBD1 matches 8 bases. J was trimmed by 7 bases and V by 6 bases; bases with no gene match: 10. The germline V gene has CDR1 DFQATT and CDR2 SNEGSKA (reference sequence). This CDR3 has 13 residues. The CDR3 nucleotides read TGCAGTGCCGGGACAGGCGACTGGAGGACCCAGTACTTC. Its protein product is CSAGTGDWRTQYF.

The gene calls are TRBV3-1 and TRBJ2-7; weak D call: TRBD1 (6 bases). CDR1 and CDR2 (germline): LGHDT, YNNKEL (reference sequence). This CDR3 has 14 amino acids. V was cut by 2 bases and J by 5 bases, with 13 bases left in between. In DNA, the CDR3 is TGTGCCAGCAGCCAAATCTCACAGGGCCACGAGCAGTACTTC. This encodes CASSQISQGHEQYF.

This clonotype has a count of ten or more. The chain couples TRBV19 to TRBJ2-7; maybe TRBD2 (6 bases). The CDR3 loop spans 14 amino acids. V lost 6 bases, J lost 0 bases, and 12 bases lay in between. The germline V gene encodes CDR1 LNHDA and CDR2 SQIVND (reference sequence). CDR3 nucleotides: TGTGCCAGTAGGTCCGGGACTGGCTCCTACGAGCAGTACTTC. It specifies CASRSGTGSYEQYF.

This clonotype was seen a handful of times. This rearrangement joins TRBV20-1 to TRBJ2-7, with D hard to call. From germline, CDR1 is DFQATT and CDR2 SNEGSKA (reference sequence). The CDR3 is 12 amino acids. Trimming cost V 7 bases and J 4 bases, with 14 bases left between them. Here the CDR3 reads CSVHPSGYEQYF. DNA of the CDR3: TGCAGTGTCCACCCGTCTGGGTACGAGCAGTACTTC.

The sample holds a few counts of this clonotype. The chain uses TRBV28 and TRBJ2-3; D is unresolved. Germline CDR1 is MDHEN and CDR2 is SYDVKM. V lost 5 bases and J lost 4, with 10 bases in between. The CDR3 consists of 13 residues. The CDR3 DNA is TGTGCCAGCAGTACCGGGCATCCAGATACGCAGTATTTT. Encoded protein: CASSTGHPDTQYF.

This clonotype was found once. The chain recombines TRBV20-1 with TRBJ1-4; the D is unclear. The V gene lost 1 base and the J gene lost 8 bases, with 11 bases spanning the gap. The CDR3 has 13 residues. Germline lookup yields CDR1 DFQATT and CDR2 SNEGSKA (reference sequence). CDR3 nucleotide sequence: TGCAGTGCTAGAGCGGGCCCAGGAGAAAAACTGTTTTTT. Protein product: CSARAGPGEKLFF.

The rearrangement joins TRBV29-1 to TRBJ2-1; 9 bases line up with TRBD1. The length of the CDR3 is 16 residues. V trimming: 3 bases; J trimming: 0 bases; junction bases outside the gene matches: 6. Per the germline V gene, CDR1 is SQVTM and CDR2 is ANQGSEA. CDR3: CSVEFGTGPSYNEQFF. The CDR3 region has the DNA TGCAGCGTTGAGTTCGGGACAGGGCCCTCCTACAATGAGCAGTTCTTC.

In nucleotides, the CDR3 is TGTGCCAGCAGAAACGCGGGTGAATTCCCCGGAAACACCATATATTTT. Amino acid sequence: CASRNAGEFPGNTIYF. J is TRBJ1-3 and V is TRBV6-2 or TRBV6-3; no definite D call. In germline, CDR1 is MNHEY, CDR2 SVGEGT. The CDR3 is 16 residues long. Between the trimmed V and J ends, which lost 6 bases and 4 bases, there was a span of 19 bases.

The chain has TRBV6-5 and TRBJ2-2; D is unclear. The CDR3 has 14 amino acids. The germline CDR1 and CDR2 sequences are MNHEY and SVGAGI. V gave up 2 bases and J gave up 3 bases, with 7 bases separating them. In DNA, the CDR3 is TGTGCCAGCAGTTACGTCAGAGACACCGGGGAGCTGTTTTTT. Protein: CASSYVRDTGELFF.

This clonotype was seen more than once but under ten times. The CDR3, as DNA: TGTGCCAGCAGCTTCAGGAAGGGTACGGAGACCCAGTACTTC. Translated: CASSFRKGTETQYF. The gene calls are TRBV7-9 and TRBJ2-5; D gene ambiguous. Germline V gene data show CDR1 as SEHNR and CDR2 as FQNEAQ (reference sequence). V dropped 3 bases and J dropped 5 bases, with 13 bases sitting between them. This CDR3 comprises 14 residues.

The CDR3 spells CASSPGGISNTEAFF. CDR3 DNA sequence: TGTGCCAGCAGCCCCGGGGGGATTAGTAACACTGAAGCTTTCTTT. V is TRBV28 and J is TRBJ1-1; tentative D call: TRBD1 (5 bases). The CDR3 covers 15 residues. Germline loops: CDR1 MDHEN, CDR2 SYDVKM. The ends were cut back, 6 bases at V and 2 bases at J, with 16 bases in the middle. Based on the CDR3 plus reference TRBV28 and TRBJ1-1, the full variable domain is DVKVTQSSRYLVKRTGEKVFLECVQDMDHENMFWYRQDPGLGLRLIYFSYDVKMKEKGDIPEGYSVSREKKERFSLILESASTNQTSMYLCASSPGGISNTEAFFGQGTRLTVV.

The chain has TRBV4-3 and TRBJ2-2, with 7 nucleotides matching TRBD2. Germline loops: CDR1 LGHNA, CDR2 YSLEER. This CDR3 region has 16 residues. J was trimmed by 4 bases and V by 0 bases; bases with no gene match: 5. CDR3 region: CASSQDAGDPTGELFF. CDR3 DNA sequence: TGCGCCAGCAGCCAAGATGCGGGGGATCCCACCGGGGAGCTGTTTTTT.

This clonotype was counted between two and nine times. The chain couples TRBV6-4 to TRBJ1-6, with 7 bases identical to TRBD1. This CDR3 spans 14 amino acids. V lost 6 bases to trimming and J lost 10 bases; unmatched junction nucleotides: 9. CDR1 and CDR2 from the germline V gene are MRHNA and SNTAGT. Here the CDR3 DNA reads TGTGCCAGCAGCTCCACGACAGGGAGATCACCCCTCCACTTT. Its protein is CASSSTTGRSPLHF.

This clonotype was detected only a few times. This sequence joins TRBV20-1 and TRBJ2-7, with 9 bases lining up with TRBD2. Germline trimming cut 1 base from V and 4 bases from J; bases unmatched to any gene: 32. The CDR3 consists of 23 residues. Germline V lookup: CDR1 DFQATT, CDR2 SNEGSKA (reference sequence). Written as DNA, the CDR3 is TGCAGTGCTAGAGGAAACTTGGATCCCGGACGCCTAAATAGCGGGGGCCGATTGTACGAGCAGTACTTC. Encoded protein: CSARGNLDPGRLNSGGRLYEQYF.

This chain joins TRBV11-2 and TRBJ2-1; no definite D call. Germline values: CDR1 SGHAT, CDR2 FQNNGV. Trimming left V 5 bases short and J 5 bases short, with 7 bases between. CDR3 length equals 12 residues. The CDR3 region is CASSQINNEQFF. The DNA for the CDR3 is TGTGCCAGCAGCCAAATAAACAATGAGCAGTTCTTC.

The rearrangement uses TRBV5-1 and TRBJ2-3; 13 nucleotides agree with TRBD2. Germline V gene data show CDR1 as SGHRS and CDR2 as YFSETQ. J was trimmed by 2 bases and V by 4 bases; bases with no gene match: 7. The CDR3 contains 17 residues. CDR3 protein: CASSAQTSGGATDTQYF. CDR3 DNA: TGCGCCAGCAGCGCCCAAACTAGCGGGGGGGCCACAGATACGCAGTATTTT.

J is TRBJ2-1 and V is TRBV28, with 11 positions matching TRBD2. The CDR3 sequence is 13 residues long. The germline V gene has CDR1 MDHEN and CDR2 SYDVKM. V trimming: 8 bases; J trimming: 12 bases; junction bases outside the gene matches: 9. The CDR3 nucleotides are TGTGCCAGCGGGGCTAGCGGGGGGAATAGGCAGTTCTTC. It translates to CASGASGGNRQFF.

This chain uses TRBV7-9 with TRBJ2-1; D is ambiguous. CDR3 length: 12 residues. The germline gives CDR1 SEHNR, CDR2 FQNEAQ (reference sequence). V shed 7 bases and J shed 4 bases, with 8 bases lying between them. The CDR3 nucleotides read TGTGCCAGCACGGCCGAATACAATGAGCAGTTCTTC. It codes for CASTAEYNEQFF.

J is TRBJ1-2 and V is TRBV28, with TRBD1 identical over 9 bases. The germline gives CDR1 MDHEN, CDR2 SYDVKM. The trim removed 6 bases at V and 3 bases at J, leaving 5 bases unmatched. The CDR3 is 14 residues long. In DNA form, the CDR3 reads TGTGCCAGCAGCTGGACAGGGGAGGACTATGGCTACACCTTC. As protein: CASSWTGEDYGYTF.

The gene calls are TRBV12-3 or TRBV12-4 and TRBJ1-1; 9 bases line up with TRBD1. The CDR3 loop spans 17 amino acids. Trimming took 6 bases from V and 0 from J; bases not matched to a gene: 11. CDR3 sequence (DNA): TGTGCCAGCAGCCCGCTGGGGACAGGGTTTATGAACACTGAAGCTTTCTTT. As protein: CASSPLGTGFMNTEAFF.

This chain uses TRBV6-1 with TRBJ2-6; a possible D gene is TRBD2 (6 bases). The germline V and J ends were trimmed by 6 bases and 2 bases, with 14 bases remaining between them. Germline V gene lookup returns CDR1 MNHNS and CDR2 SASEGT. The CDR3 is made up of 16 amino acids. The DNA for the CDR3 is TGTGCCAGCAGCCGTTTCGGGGGAACTGGGGCCAACGTCCTGACTTTC. Protein sequence: CASSRFGGTGANVLTF.